What follows are 17 T cell receptor beta chains derived from one specimen sequenced in a study of CD8 T cells in ankylosing spondylitis. TCRdb fed the 5' RACE reads into MiXCR, producing one record per CDR3 protein. The repertoire holds about 140,000 distinct CDR3 sequences, with roughly 31% as singletons. Sequencing was performed on synovial fluid, either unsorted or a sorted T cell fraction (not recorded which). These receptors all come from a male donor with ankylosing spondylitis.

In this sample, this clonotype turned up a few times. The genes are TRBV4-3 and TRBJ2-1, with 13 bases that match TRBD2. Trimming cost V 0 bases and J 4 bases; bases outside gene matches: 0. CDR3 length: 16 amino acids. Germline-derived CDR1 and CDR2 are LGHNA and YSLEER. The CDR3 is CASSQEGLAGYNEQFF. Here the CDR3 DNA reads TGCGCCAGCAGCCAAGAGGGACTAGCGGGATACAATGAGCAGTTCTTC.

In its sample, this clonotype was seen many times. This chain uses TRBV3-1 with TRBJ1-2; unclear D gene. CDR1 LGHDT and CDR2 YNNKEL come from the germline V gene (reference sequence). The CDR3 has 15 amino acids. V was clipped by 4 bases and J by 0 bases, with 12 bases between them. The CDR3 sequence is CASSRRPDANYGYTF. CDR3 coding DNA: TGTGCCAGCAGCCGACGACCAGATGCTAACTATGGCTACACCTTC.

J is TRBJ2-1 and V is TRBV28, with TRBD2 matching 13 bases. With 6 bases clipped from V and 9 bases from J, the junction kept 5 bases outside the gene matches. The CDR3 contains 14 residues. CDR1 is MDHEN, CDR2 SYDVKM, per germline. DNA for the CDR3: TGTGCCAGCAGGGGACTAGCGGGATGGGTTGAGCAGTTCTTC. It specifies CASRGLAGWVEQFF.

This chain joins TRBV5-6 and TRBJ1-1; D unresolved. CDR3 length: 13 amino acids. Germline lookup yields CDR1 SGHDT and CDR2 YYEEEE. The V and J ends lost 0 bases and 3 bases respectively, with 6 bases between them. The CDR3 loop reads CASSLEWDTEAFF. Written as DNA, the CDR3 is TGTGCCAGCAGCTTGGAGTGGGACACTGAAGCTTTCTTT.

V and J are TRBV12-3 or TRBV12-4 and TRBJ1-2, with D perhaps TRBD1 (5 bases). The CDR3 is 13 amino acids. Trimming shortened V by 6 bases and J by 3 bases, and 11 bases separated the two germline ends. Written as DNA, the CDR3 is TGTGCCAGCAGCGGCCGGGGGTACTATGGCTACACCTTC. This translates into CASSGRGYYGYTF.

The chain couples TRBV21-1 to TRBJ2-5; the table's D call TRBD1 went unverified against the DNA. TRBV21-1 is labeled a pseudogene. The CDR3 runs to 16 residues. CDR3 in amino acids: CASSSGAAGALETQYF. CDR3 DNA: TGTGCCAGCAGCAGTGGGGCAGCGGGGGCTTTAGAGACCCAGTACTTC.

This clonotype occurred a few times. CDR3 sequence (DNA): TGTGCCAGCAGCTTAGCTGGGGCCAACGTCCTGACTTTC. It translates to CASSLAGANVLTF. This chain connects TRBV7-2 to TRBJ2-6; D unresolved. The ends were cut back, 0 bases at V and 3 bases at J, with 0 bases in the middle. Germline V gene sequence: CDR1 SGHTA, CDR2 FQGNSA. There are 13 residues in the CDR3.

In its sample, this clonotype was seen a few times. One junction end disagrees with the germline gene, perhaps due to a read error. This chain joins TRBV7-7 and TRBJ2-5; D is perhaps TRBD2 (6 bases). The germline V gene has CDR1 SSHAT and CDR2 FNYEAQ (reference sequence). The CDR3 covers 12 residues. Here the CDR3 reads CASSQAGETQYF. The CDR3 DNA reads as TGTGCTAGCAGCCAGGCGGGGGAGACCCAGTACTTC.

The chain is built from TRBV19 and TRBJ2-2, with 13 bases lining up with TRBD2. Germline trimming cut 4 bases from V and 5 bases from J; bases unmatched to any gene: 4. The germline gives CDR1 LNHDA, CDR2 SQIVND (reference sequence). There are 16 residues in the CDR3. The CDR3 DNA reads as TGTGCCAGTAGTAGGTGGACTAGCGGGAGTACCGGGGAGCTGTTTTTT. Residues: CASSRWTSGSTGELFF.

Ten or more counts support this clonotype. The chain is built from TRBV2 and TRBJ2-7, with 7 bases fitting TRBD1. The length of the CDR3 is 13 residues. Per the germline V gene, CDR1 is SNHLY and CDR2 is FYNNEI. With V trimmed by 7 bases and J by 2 bases, 5 bases remained unmatched. The CDR3: CASTPGQTYEQYF. The CDR3 DNA reads TGTGCCAGCACCCCGGGACAGACCTACGAGCAGTACTTC. Full variable domain (missing parts from reference TRBV2 and TRBJ2-7): EPEVTQTPSHQVTQMGQEVILRCVPISNHLYFYWYRQILGQKVEFLVSFYNNEISEKSEIFDDQFSVERPDGSNFTLKIRSTKLEDSAMYFCASTPGQTYEQYFGPGTRLTVT.

The chain recombines TRBV12-3 or TRBV12-4 with TRBJ2-7; 7 bases agree with TRBD1. Losses at the gene ends were 3 bases for V and 2 bases for J; bases not matched to a gene: 1. The length of the CDR3 is 13 residues. CDR3 sequence (DNA): TGTGCCAGCAGTTTCGGGACAGCCTACGAGCAGTACTTC. It codes for CASSFGTAYEQYF.

The chain uses TRBV5-6 and TRBJ1-5; D is possibly TRBD1 (6 bases). From germline, CDR1 is SGHDT and CDR2 YYEEEE. The CDR3 is 14 residues long. V lost 3 bases and J lost 3, with 10 bases in between. The CDR3 region has the DNA TGTGCCAGCAGCTCGGGACAAACCAATCAGCCCCAGCATTTT. This gives the protein CASSSGQTNQPQHF.

In this sample, this clonotype turned up many times. The chain employs TRBV20-1 and TRBJ2-7, with D unresolved. CDR1 DFQATT and CDR2 SNEGSKA come from the germline V gene (reference sequence). The length of the CDR3 is 15 residues. V lost 5 bases, J lost 2 bases, and 19 bases lay in between. CDR3 nucleotides: TGCAGTGCTCTCCGACCCTCCAGTTCAACCTACGAGCAGTACTTC. Amino acids: CSALRPSSSTYEQYF.

The sample holds many counts of this clonotype. This chain uses TRBV12-3 or TRBV12-4 with TRBJ1-5; D gene unclear. The CDR3 runs to 12 residues. V was trimmed by 8 bases and J by 4 bases, leaving 9 bases between them. The CDR3 sequence: CASGRENQPQHF. CDR3 DNA: TGTGCCAGCGGACGTGAGAATCAGCCCCAGCATTTT.

This clonotype was counted a single time. J is TRBJ2-7 and V is TRBV6-2 or TRBV6-3; possibly TRBD1 or TRBD2 for D (5 bases each). There are 14 residues in the CDR3. Trimming pared 2 bases from V and 2 bases from J, leaving 10 bases between. The germline V gene has CDR1 MNHEY and CDR2 SVGEGT. CDR3 amino acids: CASSYGPGPYEQYF. CDR3 DNA: TGTGCCAGCAGTTACGGCCCGGGACCCTACGAGCAGTACTTC.

This clonotype was seen only a few times. The rearrangement joins TRBV6-5 to TRBJ1-1; 9 positions agree with TRBD1. This CDR3 is built from 15 residues. The trim removed 4 bases at V and 4 bases at J, leaving 7 bases unmatched. The germline CDR1 and CDR2 sequences are MNHEY and SVGAGI. This CDR3 is CASSSAGQGPTEAFF. In DNA, the CDR3 is TGTGCCAGCAGTTCCGCGGGACAGGGTCCCACTGAAGCTTTCTTT.

CDR3 in amino acids: CSVDRGLPDTQYF. The CDR3 bases are TGCAGCGTGGACAGGGGGCTTCCAGATACGCAGTATTTT. The chain recombines TRBV29-1 with TRBJ2-3, with TRBD1 matching over 11 bases. Trimming took 6 bases from V and 4 from J; bases not matched to a gene: 3. The CDR3 contains 13 residues. The germline V gene encodes CDR1 SQVTM and CDR2 ANQGSEA.